This T cell receptor (beta chain) appears in the sequencing data of a study of blood T cells in healthy people across ages. CDR1 and CDR2 from the germline V gene are MGHRA and YSYEKL. The ends lost 9 bases at V and 7 bases at J; junction bases unmatched: 18. The CDR3 runs 17 residues. Then a second PCR, running roughly 7 to 12 cycles, was carried out with a sample-barcoded 5' primer and a J-beta primer mix. Every molecule of cDNA carried a tag from a template-switch adaptor with 12 random nucleotides. TCRdb ran MiXCR on the 5' RACE reads and lists one entry per CDR3 protein. The sample consists of around 1,500,000 distinct CDR3 sequences, approximately 42% of them appearing once. Notes on the study in general: Diversity figures derived from one million T cells were judged to underestimate the true value. More naive CD4+ cells and higher diversity were found in long-lived than in aged donors. Per million T cells, TCR beta diversity dropped about linearly as age rose.

As to this clonotype: Antigen specificity is unknown.

The TCR was taken from a woman aged 18 to 35 in good health. Material: blood. V and J are TRBV4-1 and TRBJ2-7; TRBD2 matches 13 bases. CDR3 sequence (DNA): TGCGCCAGTTACGGACTAGCGGGGGTCGGTTTTCGCCATGAGCAGTACTTC. As protein: CASYGLAGVGFRHEQYF.